The rows below give T cell receptor beta chains drawn from one sample of a study of blood T cell repertoires in COVID-19. The table came from immunoSEQ multiplex PCR; TCRdb's copy has only in-frame clones and leaves some out. Altogether 150,000 to 200,000 clones are present, about 84% being singletons, with the ten largest covering 4.5% to 7.5%. Sequenced material: PBMCs or T cells enriched from blood (not recorded which). These receptor sequences come from a man aged 40-49 years who had recovered from COVID-19. Each CDR3 is given without its conserved first and last residue.

CDR3 length: 9
J gene: TRBJ2-3
V gene: TRBV2
CDR3 protein: ASSVLQTQY

CDR3 length: 13
J gene: TRBJ2-5
V gene: TRBV5-1
CDR3 protein: ASSLGDRGIETQY

CDR3 length: 14
J gene: TRBJ1-2
V gene: TRBV14
CDR3 protein: ASSQEKFGRGRGYT

CDR3 length: 10
J gene: TRBJ2-7
V gene: TRBV9
CDR3 protein: ASSAHRGEQY

CDR3 length: 14
J gene: TRBJ1-3
V gene: TRBV5-5
CDR3 protein: ASSSGPPSSGNTIY

CDR3 length: 14
J gene: TRBJ1-4
V gene: TRBV5-1
CDR3 protein: ASSLGGQGGNEKLF

CDR3 length: 17
J gene: TRBJ1-2
V gene: TRBV30
CDR3 protein: AWSVTESGQGAWLYGYT

CDR3 length: 12
J gene: TRBJ1-1
V gene: TRBV2
CDR3 protein: ASSWTDGDTEAF

CDR3 length: 13
J gene: TRBJ2-7
V gene: TRBV11-2
CDR3 protein: ASSFRRSGSYEQY

CDR3 length: 12
J gene: TRBJ1-2
V gene: TRBV6-5
CDR3 protein: ASARTGEGYGYT

CDR3 length: 15
J gene: TRBJ2-2
V gene: TRBV24-1
CDR3 protein: ATSDPGQGGKTGELF

CDR3 length: 14
J gene: TRBJ1-2
V gene: TRBV19
CDR3 protein: ASSIAWTGGANGYT

CDR3 length: 14
J gene: TRBJ2-6
V gene: TRBV18
CDR3 protein: ASSPPGREGANVLT

CDR3 length: 13
J gene: TRBJ1-4
V gene: TRBV9
CDR3 protein: ASSFTGLTNEKLF

CDR3 length: 12
J gene: TRBJ1-6
V gene: TRBV10-2
CDR3 protein: ASSGTGGESPLH

CDR3 length: 13
J gene: TRBJ1-1
V gene: TRBV2
CDR3 protein: ASSRGISGRTEAF

CDR3 length: 12
J gene: TRBJ1-2
V gene: TRBV28
CDR3 protein: ASRKPSGAEGYT

CDR3 length: 15
J gene: TRBJ1-6
V gene: TRBV7-2
CDR3 protein: ASSLRDSPSYNSPLH

CDR3 length: 14
J gene: TRBJ2-3
V gene: TRBV19
CDR3 protein: ASSMTGGAGTDTQY

CDR3 length: 12
J gene: TRBJ1-1
V gene: TRBV19
CDR3 protein: ASSSHSGNTEAF

CDR3 length: 11
J gene: TRBJ1-2
V gene: TRBV7-3
CDR3 protein: ASSSGQGAGYT

CDR3 length: 15
J gene: TRBJ2-5
V gene: TRBV4-1
CDR3 protein: ASSQDKRVSGGETQY

CDR3 length: 13
J gene: TRBJ2-1
V gene: TRBV10-2
CDR3 protein: ASSDLDSSYNEQF

CDR3 length: 14
J gene: TRBJ2-3
V gene: TRBV9
CDR3 protein: ASSVGPAGGQDTQY

CDR3 length: 14
J gene: TRBJ2-5
V gene: TRBV9
CDR3 protein: ASSALAGGYQETQY

CDR3 length: 13
J gene: TRBJ2-1
V gene: TRBV6-1
CDR3 protein: ASSEAGGSYNEQF

CDR3 length: 10
J gene: TRBJ2-5
V gene: TRBV30
CDR3 protein: AWSGSGETQY

CDR3 length: 13
J gene: TRBJ1-1
V gene: TRBV19
CDR3 protein: ASSRTNRGNTEAF

CDR3 length: 11
J gene: TRBJ1-5
V gene: TRBV30
CDR3 protein: AGSQGGNQPQH

CDR3 length: 14
J gene: TRBJ2-3
V gene: TRBV9
CDR3 protein: ASSDRQGAGTDTQY

CDR3 length: 13
J gene: TRBJ1-2
V gene: TRBV3-1/TRBV3-2
CDR3 protein: ASSQTGEEVYGYT

CDR3 length: 16
J gene: TRBJ2-5
V gene: TRBV10-3
CDR3 protein: AISAGTSGGKDQETQY

CDR3 length: 11
J gene: TRBJ1-1
V gene: TRBV7-6
CDR3 protein: ASSSRMNTEAF

CDR3 length: 13
J gene: TRBJ1-2
V gene: TRBV5-4
CDR3 protein: ASSDHNREAYGYT

CDR3 length: 12
J gene: TRBJ1-2
V gene: TRBV29-1
CDR3 protein: SVEVTRTQDGYT

CDR3 length: 13
J gene: TRBJ2-3
V gene: TRBV5-1
CDR3 protein: ASSLGLAGGDTQY

CDR3 length: 10
J gene: TRBJ1-6
V gene: TRBV19
CDR3 protein: ASSPPGSPLH

CDR3 length: 12
J gene: TRBJ2-3
V gene: TRBV19
CDR3 protein: ASRPGTGGHTQY

CDR3 length: 14
J gene: TRBJ2-7
V gene: TRBV6-4
CDR3 protein: ASSGLWGVPGYEQY

CDR3 length: 12
J gene: TRBJ2-2
V gene: TRBV19
CDR3 protein: ASSPAGGGGELF

CDR3 length: 17
J gene: TRBJ2-1
V gene: TRBV9
CDR3 protein: ASSPRLAGAGSSYNEQF

CDR3 length: 13
J gene: TRBJ1-5
V gene: TRBV11-2
CDR3 protein: ASSLAGYGNQPQH

CDR3 length: 11
J gene: TRBJ1-2
V gene: TRBV19
CDR3 protein: ASSIEAGYGYT

CDR3 length: 9
J gene: TRBJ2-1
V gene: TRBV20-1
CDR3 protein: SATRDNEQF

CDR3 length: 13
J gene: TRBJ1-2
V gene: TRBV11-2
CDR3 protein: ASSTGQGARVGYT

CDR3 length: 11
J gene: TRBJ2-3
V gene: TRBV28
CDR3 protein: ASSGTVADTQY

CDR3 length: 15
J gene: TRBJ2-2
V gene: TRBV7-6
CDR3 protein: ASSLRVETGNTGELF

CDR3 length: 13
J gene: TRBJ1-4
V gene: TRBV5-1
CDR3 protein: ASSPTGPTNEKLF

CDR3 length: 13
J gene: TRBJ1-1
V gene: TRBV5-1
CDR3 protein: ASSRDRGRNTEAF

CDR3 length: 12
J gene: TRBJ1-2
V gene: TRBV3-1/TRBV3-2
CDR3 protein: ASTGTGGEYGYT

CDR3 length: 16
J gene: TRBJ2-2
V gene: TRBV7-2
CDR3 protein: ASSSPLLAGVRTGELF